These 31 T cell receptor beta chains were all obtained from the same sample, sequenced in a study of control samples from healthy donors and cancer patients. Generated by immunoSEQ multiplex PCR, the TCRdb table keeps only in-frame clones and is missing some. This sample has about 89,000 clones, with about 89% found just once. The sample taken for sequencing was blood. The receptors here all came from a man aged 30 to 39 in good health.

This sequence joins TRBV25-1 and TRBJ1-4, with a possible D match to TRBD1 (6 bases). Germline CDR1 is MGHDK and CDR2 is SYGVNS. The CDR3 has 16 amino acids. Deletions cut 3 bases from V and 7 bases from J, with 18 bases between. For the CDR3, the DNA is TGTGCCAGCAGTGACCGCGGGGGGGCTCGGACTGAAAAACTGTTTTTT. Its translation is CASSDRGGARTEKLFF.

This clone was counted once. Here the CDR3 DNA reads TGTGCCAGCTCACCCGCGACTGTGACGCACTATGGCTACACCTTC. This sequence encodes CASSPATVTHYGYTF. The V and J genes are TRBV18 and TRBJ1-2, with no clear D. Trimming left V 3 bases short and J 3 bases short, with 14 bases between. The germline CDR1 and CDR2 sequences are KGHSH and LQKENI. The CDR3 consists of 15 residues.

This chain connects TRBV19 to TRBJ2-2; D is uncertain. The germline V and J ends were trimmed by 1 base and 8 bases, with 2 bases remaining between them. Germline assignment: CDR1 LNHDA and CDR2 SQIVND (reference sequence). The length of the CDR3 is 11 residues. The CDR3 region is CASSIGGELFF. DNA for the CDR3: TGTGCCAGTAGTATAGGTGGGGAGCTGTTTTTT.

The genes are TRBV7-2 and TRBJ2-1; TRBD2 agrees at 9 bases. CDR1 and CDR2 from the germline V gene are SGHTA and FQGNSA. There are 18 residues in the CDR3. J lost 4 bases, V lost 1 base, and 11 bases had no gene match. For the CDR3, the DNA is TGTGCCAGCAGCTTAGGTCGTGGCGGGGGGGCAACTTACAATGAGCAGTTCTTC. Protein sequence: CASSLGRGGGATYNEQFF.

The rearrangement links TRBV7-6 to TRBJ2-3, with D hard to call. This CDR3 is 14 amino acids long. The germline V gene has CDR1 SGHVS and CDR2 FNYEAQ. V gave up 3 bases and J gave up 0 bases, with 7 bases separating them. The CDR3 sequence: CASSFPTSTDTQYF. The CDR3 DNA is TGTGCCAGCAGCTTCCCGACAAGCACAGATACGCAGTATTTT. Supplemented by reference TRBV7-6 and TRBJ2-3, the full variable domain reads GAGVSQSPRYKVTKRGQDVALRCDPISGHVSLYWYRQALGQGPEFLTYFNYEAQQDKSGLPNDRFSAERPEGSISTLTIQRTEQRDSAMYRCASSFPTSTDTQYFGPGTRLTVL.

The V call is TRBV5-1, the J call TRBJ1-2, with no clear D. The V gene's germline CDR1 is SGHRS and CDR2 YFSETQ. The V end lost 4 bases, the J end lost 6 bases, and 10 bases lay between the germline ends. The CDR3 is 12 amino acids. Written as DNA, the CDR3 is TGCGCCAGCAGCCCCGGAGAAGATGGCTACACCTTC. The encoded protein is CASSPGEDGYTF.

CDR3 sequence reads: CASSQDAYGGIRETQYF. In DNA, the CDR3 is TGCGCCAGCAGCCAAGACGCATACGGGGGGATCCGGGAGACCCAGTACTTC. The chain is built from TRBV4-1 and TRBJ2-5; 7 bases line up with TRBD2. Looked up from germline, CDR1 is MGHRA and CDR2 is YSYEKL. V lost 0 bases, J lost 5 bases, and 12 bases stayed unmatched. The CDR3 totals 17 residues.

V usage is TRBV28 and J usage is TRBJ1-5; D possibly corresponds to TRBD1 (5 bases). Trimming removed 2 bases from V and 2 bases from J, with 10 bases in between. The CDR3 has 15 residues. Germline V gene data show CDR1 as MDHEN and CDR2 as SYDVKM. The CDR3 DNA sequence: TGTGCCAGCAGTTTAAGGGGTGCGGGCAATCAGCCCCAGCATTTT. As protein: CASSLRGAGNQPQHF.

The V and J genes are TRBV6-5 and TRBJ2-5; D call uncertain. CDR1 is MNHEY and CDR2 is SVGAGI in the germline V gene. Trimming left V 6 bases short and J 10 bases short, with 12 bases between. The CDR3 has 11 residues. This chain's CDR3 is CASRGGAYQYF. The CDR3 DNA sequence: TGTGCCAGCAGGGGTGGAGCTTACCAGTACTTC.

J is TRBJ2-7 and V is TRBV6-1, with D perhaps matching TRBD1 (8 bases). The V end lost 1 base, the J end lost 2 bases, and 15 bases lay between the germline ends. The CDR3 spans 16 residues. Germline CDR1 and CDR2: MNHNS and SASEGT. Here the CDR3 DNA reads TGTGCCAGCAGTGAAGGGGGGGGACAGGACGCCTACGAGCAGTACGTC. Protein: CASSEGGGQDAYEQYV.

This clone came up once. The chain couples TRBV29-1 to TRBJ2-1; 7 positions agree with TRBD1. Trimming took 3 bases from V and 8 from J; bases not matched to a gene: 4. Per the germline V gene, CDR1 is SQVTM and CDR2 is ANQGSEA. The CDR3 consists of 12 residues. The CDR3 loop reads CSVDQTGDEQFF. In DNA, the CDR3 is TGCAGCGTTGATCAAACAGGGGATGAGCAGTTCTTC.

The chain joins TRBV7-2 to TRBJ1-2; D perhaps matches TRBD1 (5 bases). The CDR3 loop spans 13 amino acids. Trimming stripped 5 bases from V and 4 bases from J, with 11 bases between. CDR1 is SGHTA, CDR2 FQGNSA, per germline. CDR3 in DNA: TGTGCCAGCAGCCTGGACATTAGCTATGGCTACACCTTC. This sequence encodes CASSLDISYGYTF.

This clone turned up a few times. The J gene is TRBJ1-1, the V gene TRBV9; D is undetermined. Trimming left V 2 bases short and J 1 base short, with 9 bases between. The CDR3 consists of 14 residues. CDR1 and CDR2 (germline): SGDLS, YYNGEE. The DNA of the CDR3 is TGTGCCAGCAGCGTGGGTGCAGCGAACACTGAAGCTTTCTTT. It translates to CASSVGAANTEAFF.

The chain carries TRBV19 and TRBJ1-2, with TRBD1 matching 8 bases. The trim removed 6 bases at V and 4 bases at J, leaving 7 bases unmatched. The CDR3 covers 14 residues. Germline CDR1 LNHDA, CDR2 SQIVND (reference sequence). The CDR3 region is CASSQQGEGYGYTF. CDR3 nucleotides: TGTGCCAGTAGCCAACAGGGGGAGGGCTATGGCTACACCTTC.

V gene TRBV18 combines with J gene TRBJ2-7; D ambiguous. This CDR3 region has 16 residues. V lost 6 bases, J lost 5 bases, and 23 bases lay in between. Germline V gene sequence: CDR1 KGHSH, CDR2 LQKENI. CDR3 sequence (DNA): TGTGCCAGCTCCCCCCAGGCAGACCCCGCAGCCGACGAGCAGTACTTC. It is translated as CASSPQADPAADEQYF.

This chain's CDR3 is CASSQDVAGDLYEQYV. CDR3 DNA sequence: TGCGCCAGCAGCCAAGATGTGGCAGGGGACCTCTACGAGCAGTACGTC. The chain uses TRBV4-1 and TRBJ2-7; TRBD1 might be the D (6 bases). This CDR3 has 16 residues. Trimming stripped 0 bases from V and 3 bases from J, with 15 bases between. Germline assignment: CDR1 MGHRA and CDR2 YSYEKL.

The CDR3 DNA follows: TGTGCCAGCAGCAAAGTCCCCCCGGGAAGGGGTACCTACGAGCAGTACGTC. Encoded protein: CASSKVPPGRGTYEQYV. The chain employs TRBV21-1 and TRBJ2-7. TRBV21-1 corresponds to a pseudogene. The CDR3 loop spans 17 amino acids.

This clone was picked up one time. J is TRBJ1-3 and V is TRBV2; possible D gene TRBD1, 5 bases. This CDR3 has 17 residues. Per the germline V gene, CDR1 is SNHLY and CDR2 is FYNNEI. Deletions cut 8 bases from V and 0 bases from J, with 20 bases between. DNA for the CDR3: TGTGCCAGCGGGGCTTTTACAGGACACCTCTCTGGAAACACCATATATTTT. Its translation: CASGAFTGHLSGNTIYF. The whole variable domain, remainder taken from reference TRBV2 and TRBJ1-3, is EPEVTQTPSHQVTQMGQEVILRCVPISNHLYFYWYRQILGQKVEFLVSFYNNEISEKSEIFDDQFSVERPDGSNFTLKIRSTKLEDSAMYFCASGAFTGHLSGNTIYFGEGSWLTVV.

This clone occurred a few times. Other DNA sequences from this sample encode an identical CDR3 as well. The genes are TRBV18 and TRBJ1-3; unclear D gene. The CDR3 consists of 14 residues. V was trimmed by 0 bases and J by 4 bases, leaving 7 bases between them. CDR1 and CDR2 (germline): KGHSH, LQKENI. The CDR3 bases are TGTGCCAGCTCACCACCAGGGAACGGAAACACCATATATTTT. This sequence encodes CASSPPGNGNTIYF.

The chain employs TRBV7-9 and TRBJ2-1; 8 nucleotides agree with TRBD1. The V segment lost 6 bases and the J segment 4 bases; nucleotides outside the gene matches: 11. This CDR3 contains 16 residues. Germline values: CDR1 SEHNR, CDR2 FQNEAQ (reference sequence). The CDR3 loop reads CASREGGTGIYNEQFF. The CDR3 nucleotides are TGTGCCAGCAGGGAAGGGGGGACAGGCATTTACAATGAGCAGTTCTTC.

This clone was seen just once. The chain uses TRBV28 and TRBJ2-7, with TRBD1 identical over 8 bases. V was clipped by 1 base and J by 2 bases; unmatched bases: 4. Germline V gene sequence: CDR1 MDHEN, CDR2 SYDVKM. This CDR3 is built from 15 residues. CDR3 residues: CASSLSMDRAYEQYF. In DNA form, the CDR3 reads TGTGCCAGCAGTTTATCCATGGACAGGGCCTACGAGCAGTACTTC.

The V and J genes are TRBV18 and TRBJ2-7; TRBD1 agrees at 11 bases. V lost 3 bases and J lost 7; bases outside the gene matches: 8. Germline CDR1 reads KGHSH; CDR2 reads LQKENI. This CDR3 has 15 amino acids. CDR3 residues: CASSPYGQGAGEQYV. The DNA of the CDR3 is TGTGCCAGCTCACCCTATGGACAGGGGGCAGGGGAGCAGTACGTC.

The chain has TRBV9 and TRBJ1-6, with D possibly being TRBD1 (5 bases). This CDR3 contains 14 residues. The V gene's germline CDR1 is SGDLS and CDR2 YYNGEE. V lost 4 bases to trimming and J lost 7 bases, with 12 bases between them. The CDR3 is CASSHGTDNSPLHF. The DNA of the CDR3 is TGTGCCAGCAGCCACGGGACGGACAATTCACCCCTCCACTTT.

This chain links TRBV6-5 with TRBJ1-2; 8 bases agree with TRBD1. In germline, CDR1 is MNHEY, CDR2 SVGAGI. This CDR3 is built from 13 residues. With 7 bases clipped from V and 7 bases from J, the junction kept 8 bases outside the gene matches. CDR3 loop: CASTTDRGAGYTF. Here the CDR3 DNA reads TGTGCCAGCACTACCGACAGGGGAGCTGGCTACACCTTC.

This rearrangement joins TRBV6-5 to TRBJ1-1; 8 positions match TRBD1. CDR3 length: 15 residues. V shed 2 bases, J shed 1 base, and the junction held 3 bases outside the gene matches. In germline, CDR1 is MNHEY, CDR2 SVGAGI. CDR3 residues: CASSYQGQANTEAFF. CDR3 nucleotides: TGTGCCAGCAGTTACCAGGGACAGGCGAACACTGAAGCTTTCTTT.

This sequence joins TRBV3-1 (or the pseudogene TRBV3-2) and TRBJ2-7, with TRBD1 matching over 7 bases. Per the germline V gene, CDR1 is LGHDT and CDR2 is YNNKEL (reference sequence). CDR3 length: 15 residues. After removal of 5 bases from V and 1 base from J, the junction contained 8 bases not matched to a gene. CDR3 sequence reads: CASSAYRGGSYEQYF. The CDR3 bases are TGTGCCAGCAGCGCCTACAGGGGCGGGTCCTACGAGCAGTACTTC.

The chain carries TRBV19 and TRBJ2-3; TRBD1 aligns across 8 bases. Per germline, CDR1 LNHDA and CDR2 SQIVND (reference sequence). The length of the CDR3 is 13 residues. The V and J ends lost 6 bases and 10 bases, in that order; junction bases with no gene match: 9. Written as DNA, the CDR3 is TGTGCCAGTAGGGGTATGGACAGGGTGTCGCAGTATTTT. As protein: CASRGMDRVSQYF.

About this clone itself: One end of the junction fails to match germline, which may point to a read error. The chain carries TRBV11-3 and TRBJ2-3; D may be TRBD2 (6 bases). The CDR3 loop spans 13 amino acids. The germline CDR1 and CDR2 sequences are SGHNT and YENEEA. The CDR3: CASSLDAGDTQYF. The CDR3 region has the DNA TGTGCCAGCAGCCTAGATGCGGGGGATACGCAGTATTTT.

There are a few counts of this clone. CDR3 loop: CASSLHKGQVYGYTF. CDR3 bases: TGTGCCAGCAGCCTCCATAAAGGACAGGTCTATGGCTACACCTTC. The rearrangement links TRBV6-5 to TRBJ1-2; 7 bases agree with TRBD1. V dropped 6 bases and J dropped 4; count of bases not matched to a gene: 11. The CDR3 is 15 amino acids. In germline, CDR1 is MNHEY, CDR2 SVGAGI.

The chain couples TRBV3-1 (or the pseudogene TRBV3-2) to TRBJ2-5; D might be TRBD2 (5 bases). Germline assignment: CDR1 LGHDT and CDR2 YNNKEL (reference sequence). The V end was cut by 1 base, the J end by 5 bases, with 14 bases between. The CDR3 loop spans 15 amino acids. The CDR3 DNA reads TGTGCCAGCAGCCAAGGGCTAGTGGGCGGGGAGACCCAGTACTTC. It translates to CASSQGLVGGETQYF.

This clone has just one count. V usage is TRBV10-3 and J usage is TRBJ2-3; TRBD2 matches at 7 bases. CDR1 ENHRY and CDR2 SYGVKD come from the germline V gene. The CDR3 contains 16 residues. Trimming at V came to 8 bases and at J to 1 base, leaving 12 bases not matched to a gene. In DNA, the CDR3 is TGTGCCATCTCCGGGGGGTCTAGCAAAGGCACAGATACGCAGTATTTT. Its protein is CAISGGSSKGTDTQYF.